This paragraph covers one T cell receptor beta chain sequence. The source of the sample is a study of T cell repertoires in cytomegalovirus infection. Germline CDR1 is SQVTM and CDR2 is ANQGSEA. Trimming cost V 7 bases and J 5 bases; bases outside gene matches: 12. This CDR3 contains 15 residues. TCRdb reprocessed the reads via MiXCR and lists one record per CDR3 protein. The sample consists of around 530,000 distinct CDR3 sequences, more than 15% of them appearing once. The clonotype was recovered from a human donor in good health (CMV status not recorded). Some clones in this sample may be carry-over from other donors' samples. The rearrangement uses TRBV29-1 and TRBJ2-3; 10 bases are shared with TRBD2. Sequencing was performed on CD8+ T cells from PBMCs. The CDR3 nucleotides are TGCAGCGCCCTGAAAAGCGGGAGGGTGGGAGATACGCAGTATTTT. The encoded protein is CSALKSGRVGDTQYF.